This T cell receptor beta chain is from a study of blood T cells in healthy people across ages. The study's findings and limits: Possibly, changes in expanded clonotypes were confounded because donor CMV status was unknown.

The ends lost 3 bases at V and 4 bases at J; junction bases unmatched: 14. This CDR3 contains 19 residues. Looked up from germline, CDR1 is SGDLS and CDR2 is YYNGEE. Extracted total RNA amounted to at least 5.5 micrograms for each sample. Sample-barcoded 5' priming and a J-beta primer mix drove a second PCR of about 6 to 12 cycles. TCRdb re-derived calls from the 5' RACE reads in MiXCR, one entry per CDR3 protein. The sample lists about 1,500,000 distinct CDR3 sequences, roughly 40% occurring once. Regarding this clonotype: Its matching antigen is unknown.

Sample: blood. This sequence joins TRBV9 and TRBJ2-7; TRBD2 matches at 15 bases. This TCR derives from a young woman in good health. In DNA, the CDR3 is TGTGCCAGCAGCGGAGTACCCGGACTAGCGGGAGGGCCTCGTTACGAGCAGTACTTC. Translated: CASSGVPGLAGGPRYEQYF.